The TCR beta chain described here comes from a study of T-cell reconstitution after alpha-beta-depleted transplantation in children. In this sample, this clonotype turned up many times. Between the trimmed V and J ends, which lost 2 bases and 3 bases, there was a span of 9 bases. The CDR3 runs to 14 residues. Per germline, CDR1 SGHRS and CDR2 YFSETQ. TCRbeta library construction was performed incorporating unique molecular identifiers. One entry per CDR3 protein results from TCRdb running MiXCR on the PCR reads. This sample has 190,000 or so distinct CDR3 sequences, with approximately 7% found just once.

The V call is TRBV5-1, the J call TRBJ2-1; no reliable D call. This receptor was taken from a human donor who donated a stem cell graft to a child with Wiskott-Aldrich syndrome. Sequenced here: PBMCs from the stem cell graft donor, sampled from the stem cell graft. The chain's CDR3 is CASSFRSFYNEQFF. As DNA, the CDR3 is TGCGCCAGCAGCTTTCGGAGTTTCTACAATGAGCAGTTCTTC.